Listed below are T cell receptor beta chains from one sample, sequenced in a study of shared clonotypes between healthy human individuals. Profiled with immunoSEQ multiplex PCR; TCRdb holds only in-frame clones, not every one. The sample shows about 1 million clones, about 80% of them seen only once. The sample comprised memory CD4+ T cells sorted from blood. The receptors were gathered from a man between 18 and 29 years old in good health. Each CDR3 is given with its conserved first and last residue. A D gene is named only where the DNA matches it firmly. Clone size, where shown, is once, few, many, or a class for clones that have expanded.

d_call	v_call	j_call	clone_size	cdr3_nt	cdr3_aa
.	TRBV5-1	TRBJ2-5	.	TGCGCCAGCAGTACGGAGTCAGCGCAAGAGACCCAGTACTTC	CASSTESAQETQYF
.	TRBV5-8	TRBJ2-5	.	TGTGCCAGCAGCTTGGGACAGGTGGTCAGCCAAGAGACCCAGTACTTC	CASSLGQVVSQETQYF
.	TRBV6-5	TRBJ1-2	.	TGTGCCAGCAGACCACCTACAGGGTCGTATGGCTACACCTTC	CASRPPTGSYGYTF
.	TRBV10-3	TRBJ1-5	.	TGTGCCATCAGTGACTTTTCTCAGCCCCAGCATTTT	CAISDFSQPQHF
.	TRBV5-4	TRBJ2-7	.	TGTGCCAGCAGAAAGGACCTCTCCCTCTCCTACGAGCAGTACTTC	CASRKDLSLSYEQYF
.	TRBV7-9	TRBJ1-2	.	TGTGCCAGCAGTCGGTTAGGACAGACTGACTATGGCTACACCTTC	CASSRLGQTDYGYTF
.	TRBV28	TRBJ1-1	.	TGTGCCAGCATCCGGACGGCTATGAACACTGAAGCTTTCTTT	CASIRTAMNTEAFF
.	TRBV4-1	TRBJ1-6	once	TGCGCCAGCAGCCAAGACAGGGGTGTTTCACCCCTCCACTTT	CASSQDRGVSPLHF
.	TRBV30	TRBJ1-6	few	TGTGCCTGGAGTACCATGGTGACGGGAGTGAATTCACCCCTCCACTTT	CAWSTMVTGVNSPLHF
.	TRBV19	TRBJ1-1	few	TGTGCCAGTAGTATAGGGCGGTCCATGAACACTGAAGCTTTCTTT	CASSIGRSMNTEAFF
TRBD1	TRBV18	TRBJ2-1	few	TGTGCCAGCTCACCGCTAGGGACAGGAGGAAACTTTAATGAGCAGTTCTTC	CASSPLGTGGNFNEQFF
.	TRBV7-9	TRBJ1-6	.	TGTGCCAGCAGCTTAGGGTTTGGGCAGGGTAATTCACCCCTCCACTTT	CASSLGFGQGNSPLHF
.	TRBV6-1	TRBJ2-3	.	TGTGCCAGCTTTTGGACCAACACAGATACGCAGTATTTT	CASFWTNTDTQYF
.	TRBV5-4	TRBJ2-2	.	TGTGCCAGCAGCTGGGACGGTTCCGGGGAGCTGTTTTTT	CASSWDGSGELFF